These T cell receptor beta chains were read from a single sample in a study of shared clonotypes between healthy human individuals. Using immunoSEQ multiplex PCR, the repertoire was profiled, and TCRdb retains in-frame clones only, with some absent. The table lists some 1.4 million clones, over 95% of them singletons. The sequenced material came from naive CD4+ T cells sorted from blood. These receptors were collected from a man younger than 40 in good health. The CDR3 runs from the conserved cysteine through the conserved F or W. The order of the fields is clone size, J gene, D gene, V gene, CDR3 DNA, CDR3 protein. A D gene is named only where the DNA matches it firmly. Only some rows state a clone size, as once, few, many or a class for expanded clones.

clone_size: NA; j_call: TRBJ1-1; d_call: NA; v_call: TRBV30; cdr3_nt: TGTGCCTGGAGTGTAATGCCCGCAGCTTTCTTT; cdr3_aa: CAWSVMPAAFF
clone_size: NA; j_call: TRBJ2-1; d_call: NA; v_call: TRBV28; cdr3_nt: TGTGCCAGCAGCCGCCCCCTTTGGACTTCGACCTACAATGAGCAGTTCTTC; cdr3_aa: CASSRPLWTSTYNEQFF
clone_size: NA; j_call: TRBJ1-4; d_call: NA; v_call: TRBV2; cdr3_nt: TGTGCCAGCAGTGAAGAAACCGAGAGTCGATTT; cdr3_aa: CASSEETESRF
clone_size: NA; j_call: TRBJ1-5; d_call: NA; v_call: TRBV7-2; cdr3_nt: TGTGCCAGCAGCCCTGTTGGAAGGACACGAACTAGCAATCAGCCCCAGCATTTT; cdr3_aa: CASSPVGRTRTSNQPQHF
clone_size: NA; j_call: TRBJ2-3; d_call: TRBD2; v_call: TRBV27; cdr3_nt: TGTGCCAGCAGTTTCCAGGGAGGGCCGCAGTATTTT; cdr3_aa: CASSFQGGPQYF
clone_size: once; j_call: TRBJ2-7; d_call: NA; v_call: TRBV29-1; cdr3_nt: TGCAGCGTTGTGGACGGCGGACGTTACGAGCAGTACTTC; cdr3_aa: CSVVDGGRYEQYF
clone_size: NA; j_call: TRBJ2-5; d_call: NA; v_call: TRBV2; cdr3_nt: TGTGCCAGCAGTACCGGACAGTCGGAGACCCAGTACTTC; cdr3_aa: CASSTGQSETQYF
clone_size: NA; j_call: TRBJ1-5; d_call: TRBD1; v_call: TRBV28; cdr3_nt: TGTGCCAGCAGGAGCGGACAGGGGCATCAGCCCCAGCATTTT; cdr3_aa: CASRSGQGHQPQHF
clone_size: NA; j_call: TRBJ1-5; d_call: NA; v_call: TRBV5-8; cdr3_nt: TGTGCCAGCAGACTTAACACCGGGACAAATAGGCAGCCCCAGCATTTT; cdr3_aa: CASRLNTGTNRQPQHF
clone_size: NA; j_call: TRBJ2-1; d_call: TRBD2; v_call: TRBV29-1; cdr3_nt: TGCAGCGGGGGGACTAGCGGGAGTTGGTACAATGAGCAGTTCTTC; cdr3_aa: CSGGTSGSWYNEQFF
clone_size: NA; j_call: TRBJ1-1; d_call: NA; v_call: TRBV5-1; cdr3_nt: TGCGCCAGCAGCTTGGACTCGAACACTGAAGCTTTCTTT; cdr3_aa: CASSLDSNTEAFF
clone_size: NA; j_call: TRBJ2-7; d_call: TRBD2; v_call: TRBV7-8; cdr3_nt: TGTGCCAGCAGCTCGGGACTAGCACCCTACGAGCAGTACTTC; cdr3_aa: CASSSGLAPYEQYF
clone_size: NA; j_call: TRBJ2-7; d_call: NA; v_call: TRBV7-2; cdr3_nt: TGTGCCAGCAGCTTAGTAGCGCCGGGTATGGTTGGCGACGAGCAGTACTTC; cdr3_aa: CASSLVAPGMVGDEQYF
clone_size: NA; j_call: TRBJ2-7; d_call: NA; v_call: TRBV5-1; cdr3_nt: TGCGCCAGTTACGTCACTCCGGGACCGGGCTACGAGCAGTACTTC; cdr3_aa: CASYVTPGPGYEQYF
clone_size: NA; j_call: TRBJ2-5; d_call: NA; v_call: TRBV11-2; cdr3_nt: TGTGCCAGCAGGCGGGGTCAAGAGACCCAGTACTTC; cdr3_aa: CASRRGQETQYF
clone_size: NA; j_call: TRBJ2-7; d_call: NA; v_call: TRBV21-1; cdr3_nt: TGTGCCAGCAGCAAAGCGACGGGCCGGCCCCCATCGTGCTCCTACGAGCAGTACTTC; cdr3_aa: CASSKATGRPPSCSYEQYF
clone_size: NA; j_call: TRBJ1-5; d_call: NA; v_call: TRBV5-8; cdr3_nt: TGTGCAAGCGGGGTGCAGCCCCAGCATTTT; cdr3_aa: CASGVQPQHF
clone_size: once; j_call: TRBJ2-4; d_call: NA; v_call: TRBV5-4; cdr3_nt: TGTGCCAGCAGCCCAGGGGGGGTGAACATTCAGTACTTC; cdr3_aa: CASSPGGVNIQYF
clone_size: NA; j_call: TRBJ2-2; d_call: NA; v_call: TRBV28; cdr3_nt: TGTGCCAGCAGTTTAGGACACTTCACCGGGGAGCTGTTTTTT; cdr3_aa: CASSLGHFTGELFF
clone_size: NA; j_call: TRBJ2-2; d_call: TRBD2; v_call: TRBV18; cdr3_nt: TGTGCCAGCTCATTTCCGGGACTAGCCACCGGGGAGCTGTTTTTT; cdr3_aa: CASSFPGLATGELFF
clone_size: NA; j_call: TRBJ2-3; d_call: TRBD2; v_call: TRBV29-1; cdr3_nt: TGCAGCGTTGTTGTTAGCGGGAGTACAGATACGCAGTATTTT; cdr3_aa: CSVVVSGSTDTQYF
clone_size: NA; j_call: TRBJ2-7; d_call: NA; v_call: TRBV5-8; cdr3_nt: TGTGCCAGCAGTCCCACTACCCTGTCCTACGAGCAGTACTTC; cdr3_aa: CASSPTTLSYEQYF
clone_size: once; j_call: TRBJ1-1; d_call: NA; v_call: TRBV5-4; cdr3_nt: TGTGCCAGCAGCTTGGTTAGGGGGGGGAACACTGAAGCTTTCTTT; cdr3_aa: CASSLVRGGNTEAFF
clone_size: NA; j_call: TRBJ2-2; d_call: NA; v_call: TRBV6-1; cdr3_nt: TGTGCCAGCAGTGCTCCCCGGCGACAGAACACCGGGGAGCTGTTTTTT; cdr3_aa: CASSAPRRQNTGELFF
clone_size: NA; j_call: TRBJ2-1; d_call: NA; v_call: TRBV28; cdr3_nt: TGTGCCAGCAGTTCCCCCCGGGGGAGCTCCTACAATGAGCAGTTCTTC; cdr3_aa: CASSSPRGSSYNEQFF
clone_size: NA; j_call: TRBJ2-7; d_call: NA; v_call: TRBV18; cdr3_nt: TGTGCCAGCTCTCCAATTACCCTCCAAGGGGGACCGAAACCGTCGCGGCAGTACTTC; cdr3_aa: CASSPITLQGGPKPSRQYF
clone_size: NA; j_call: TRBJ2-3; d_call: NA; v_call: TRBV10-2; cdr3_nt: TGCGCCAGCAGTAACGGGAGATGGGATACGCAGTATTTT; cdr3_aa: CASSNGRWDTQYF
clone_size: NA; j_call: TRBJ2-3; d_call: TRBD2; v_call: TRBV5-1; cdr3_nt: TGCGCCAGCAGCCCGGGACTAGCGGGAGGTGCAGATACGCAGTATTTT; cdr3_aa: CASSPGLAGGADTQYF
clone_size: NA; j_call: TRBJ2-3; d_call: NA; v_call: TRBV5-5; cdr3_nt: TGTGCCAGCAGCTTGCAATGGGCTAACACAGATACGCAGTATTTT; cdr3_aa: CASSLQWANTDTQYF
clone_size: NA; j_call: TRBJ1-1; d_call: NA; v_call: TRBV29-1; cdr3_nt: TGCAGCGCTGCCAAGGGAGTACACACTGAAGCTTTCTTT; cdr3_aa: CSAAKGVHTEAFF
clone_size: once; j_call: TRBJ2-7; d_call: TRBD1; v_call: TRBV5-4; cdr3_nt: TGTGCCAGCAGCTTGCCGACAGGGTTGGACGAGCAGTACTTC; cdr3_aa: CASSLPTGLDEQYF
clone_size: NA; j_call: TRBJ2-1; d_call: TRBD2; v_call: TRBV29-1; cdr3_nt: TGCAGCGCTGGCCCTAGCGGGATTATCTCCTACAATGAGCAGTTCTTC; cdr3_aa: CSAGPSGIISYNEQFF
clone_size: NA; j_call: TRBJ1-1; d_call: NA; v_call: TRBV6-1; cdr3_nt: TGTGCCAGCAGGTGGGACCTGAACACTGAAGCTTTCTTT; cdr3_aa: CASRWDLNTEAFF
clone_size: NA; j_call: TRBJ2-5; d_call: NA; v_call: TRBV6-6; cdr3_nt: TGTGCCAGCAGAGACCTCGGTGGGGGGTACCAAGAGACCCAGTACTTC; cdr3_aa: CASRDLGGGYQETQYF
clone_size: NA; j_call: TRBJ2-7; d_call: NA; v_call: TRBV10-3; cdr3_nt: TGTGCCATCAGTGAAAGTCGGATCTCCTACGAGCAGTACTTC; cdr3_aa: CAISESRISYEQYF
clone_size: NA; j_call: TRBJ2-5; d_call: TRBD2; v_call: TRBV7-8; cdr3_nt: TGTGCCAGCAGCGTCAACCCGGTTGCGGGACTAGCGGAGACCCAGTACTTC; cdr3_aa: CASSVNPVAGLAETQYF
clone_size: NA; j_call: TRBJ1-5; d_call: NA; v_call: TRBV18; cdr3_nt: TGTGCCAGCTCACCGGACGGAGAAGGTCAGCCCCAGCATTTT; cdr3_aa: CASSPDGEGQPQHF
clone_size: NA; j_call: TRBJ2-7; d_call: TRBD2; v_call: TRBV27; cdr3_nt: TGTGCCAGCAGTCCTCGAGCGGGAATGGGTTACGAGCAGTACTTC; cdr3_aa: CASSPRAGMGYEQYF